The rows below give T cell receptor beta chains drawn from one sample of a study of PD-1 blockade in mismatch repair-deficient tumors. Profiling relied on immunoSEQ multiplex PCR, and the TCRdb table lists in-frame clones only, not all of them. The profile shows tens of thousands of clones, approximately 84% of them singletons. Specimen: peripheral blood, collected 12 weeks after starting pembrolizumab. Receptor source: an adult with mismatch repair-deficient cancer. Each CDR3 is given with its conserved first and last residue. Some rows have no size entry. The others give once, few or many, or a class for an expanded clone.

v_gene	abundance	j_gene	CDR3aa
TRBV12-5	once	TRBJ1-2	CASGLTSTGALRNYGYTF
TRBV27	NA	TRBJ2-2	CASSPNGAGELFF
TRBV5-1	NA	TRBJ2-1	CASGGASGPYNEQFF
TRBV7-3	NA	TRBJ2-1	CASSLTSGVYNEQFF
TRBV9	NA	TRBJ2-7	CASSEGQSSYEQYF
TRBV6-9	NA	TRBJ1-1	CASRRGPISEAFF
TRBV25-1	NA	TRBJ2-1	CASSGGQGVGSYNEQFF
TRBV7-2	NA	TRBJ2-5	CASSQKMQGQETQYF
TRBV7-2	NA	TRBJ2-7	CASSLVHSYEQYF
TRBV7-9	NA	TRBJ2-6	CASRGRDRVSGANVLTF
TRBV19	once	TRBJ2-1	CASGKGFTYNEQFF
TRBV9	NA	TRBJ1-1	CASSVNPGRANTEAFF
TRBV6-5	NA	TRBJ1-5	CASSYGRRNRNQPQHF
TRBV4-1	NA	TRBJ1-1	CASRQRDTENTEAFF
TRBV27	once	TRBJ2-7	CASQMGGDRYEQYF
TRBV6-1	NA	TRBJ1-5	CASSPGPIFQPQHF
TRBV27	NA	TRBJ1-5	CASSPRGGTNQPQHF
TRBV19	NA	TRBJ2-2	CASTPFSNTGELFF
TRBV28	NA	TRBJ2-2	CASSISGTANTGELFF
TRBV2	once	TRBJ2-1	CASSSGSSYNEQFF
TRBV19	NA	TRBJ1-5	CASSGQGDYQPQHF
TRBV5-8	NA	TRBJ1-5	CASSRGTGTFNQPQHF
TRBV6-5	NA	TRBJ2-7	CASSYLGGGEQYF
TRBV5-1	NA	TRBJ2-1	CASSLDGSPYNEQFF
TRBV7-8	NA	TRBJ1-1	CASSQGQGARAFF